The rows below give T cell receptor beta chains drawn from one sample of a study of vaccination and CD4 T cells after COVID-19. No cognate antigen is known for these TCRs. MiXCR was run by TCRdb on the PCR reads, yielding one entry per CDR3 protein. The repertoire includes nearly 5,000 distinct CDR3 sequences, about 44% of them detected once, and 44% sits in the top ten. This specimen was CD4+ T cells from blood, cultured in vitro, taken after SARS-CoV-2 vaccination. Receptors were obtained from a human donor who had recovered from COVID-19. CDR3s include the opening cysteine and the closing phenylalanine or tryptophan. D genes are given only for firm matches. The size field is filled for only some rows; it gives once, few, many or a size class.

>TRBJ2-1|TRBV19|NA|11|once
TGTGCCAGTAGTCAATACAATGAGCAGTTCTTC
CASSQYNEQFF
>TRBJ2-2|TRBV2|TRBD2|16|NA
TGTGCCAGCAGTTCCCTAGCGGATAGGAACACCGGGGAGCTGTTTTTT
CASSSLADRNTGELFF
>TRBJ2-1|TRBV7-2|TRBD2|17|NA
TGTGCCAGCAGATTAAGACTAGCGGGAGACCCCTACAATGAGCAGTTCTTC
CASRLRLAGDPYNEQFF
>TRBJ1-5|TRBV6-1|NA|14|NA
TGTGCCAGTTCGAGATCATATAGCAATCAGCCCCAGCATTTT
CASSRSYSNQPQHF
>TRBJ2-2|TRBV10-3|TRBD1|14|once
TGTGCCATGAGACAGGGGGCGAACACCGGGGAGCTGTTTTTT
CAMRQGANTGELFF
>TRBJ1-5|TRBV6-1|NA|12|few
TGTGCCACCCGGGGACAAAATCAGCCCCAGCATTTT
CATRGQNQPQHF
>TRBJ1-1|TRBV19|NA|12|NA
TGTGCCAGTACCCAAGGGACACCTGAAGCTTTCTTT
CASTQGTPEAFF
>TRBJ2-2|TRBV6-1|TRBD1|15|few
TGTGCCAGCAGTCAACAGGGGGCTCGCACCGGGGAGCTGTTTTTT
CASSQQGARTGELFF
>TRBJ1-1|TRBV2|NA|12|NA
TGTGCCAGCAGTGTTGCGGGGACTGAAGCTTTCTTT
CASSVAGTEAFF
>TRBJ1-2|TRBV30|NA|13|NA
TGTGCCTGGAGTTCCGGGGGGGGCGCTGGCTACACCTTC
CAWSSGGGAGYTF
>TRBJ2-7|TRBV4-1|NA|15|NA
TGCGCCAGCAGCCAACCACGGGACGGTACCTACGAGCAGTACTTC
CASSQPRDGTYEQYF
>TRBJ1-2|TRBV11-2|NA|14|few
TGTGCCAGCAGCGAAATCGTGTCAGGCTATGGCTACACCTTC
CASSEIVSGYGYTF
>TRBJ2-7|TRBV20-1|TRBD2|13|NA
TGCAGTGCTAGCACTAGCGGCTTTGAGATGCAGTACTTC
CSASTSGFEMQYF
>TRBJ1-6|TRBV9|NA|15|NA
TGTGCCAGCAGCAACGGTAACAGGGATAATTCACCCCTCCACTTT
CASSNGNRDNSPLHF
>TRBJ2-7|TRBV6-1|TRBD1|14|NA
TGTGCCAGCAGTAGAAACGACAGGGGCTACGAGCAGTACTTC
CASSRNDRGYEQYF
>TRBJ2-7|TRBV20-1|NA|14|NA
TGCAGTGCTAGGACCGGGAAACAGGACTACGAGCAGTACTTC
CSARTGKQDYEQYF
>TRBJ2-7|TRBV7-2|TRBD1|14|NA
TGTGCCAGCAGCGAACGGACAGGAAATTACGAGCAGTACTTC
CASSERTGNYEQYF
>TRBJ2-7|TRBV7-9|TRBD1|15|NA
TGTGCCAGCAGCTTAGAAGGAAGGGGGCCCTACGAGCAGTACTTT
CASSLEGRGPYEQYF
>TRBJ1-1|TRBV7-9|NA|12|few
TGTGCCAGCAGCCTAGACACGATTGAAGCTTTCTTT
CASSLDTIEAFF
>TRBJ1-5|TRBV5-1|NA|15|NA
TGCGCCAGCAGCTTAGCAGGGGCAGGCAATCAGCCCCAGCATTTT
CASSLAGAGNQPQHF
>TRBJ1-2|TRBV5-4|TRBD1|13|NA
TGTGCCAGCAGTCAACAGGGGAACTATGGCTACACCTTC
CASSQQGNYGYTF
>TRBJ1-2|TRBV4-1|NA|14|few
TGCGCCAGCAGCCAAGACGCAGTGAACTATGGCTACACCTTC
CASSQDAVNYGYTF
>TRBJ2-5|TRBV11-3|NA|12|NA
TGTGCCAGCAGCCCGCTGGGGGGGACCCAGTACTTC
CASSPLGGTQYF
>TRBJ2-7|TRBV10-3|TRBD2|15|NA
TGTGCCATCACGACCGGGACTAGTGGCTCCTACGAGCAGTACTTC
CAITTGTSGSYEQYF
>TRBJ2-7|TRBV19|NA|12|NA
TGTGCCAGTACCGGGGACTCCTACGAGCAGTACTTC
CASTGDSYEQYF
>TRBJ2-2|TRBV19|NA|14|NA
TGTGCCAGTAGTATTGCAACGAACACCGGGGAGCTGTTTTTT
CASSIATNTGELFF
>TRBJ2-7|TRBV20-1|TRBD2|17|few
TGCAGTGCTAGGGGACTAGCTAGCGGGGTTAGCTCCTACGAGCAGTACTTC
CSARGLASGVSSYEQYF
>TRBJ2-5|TRBV2|NA|15|few
TGTGCCAGCAGTGCGACTAGGAGGGGCCAAGAGACCCAGTACTTC
CASSATRRGQETQYF
>TRBJ2-7|TRBV7-8|TRBD2|16|few
TGTGCCAGCAGCTTAAGGACTAGCGGACATTTCTACGAGCAGTACTTC
CASSLRTSGHFYEQYF
>TRBJ2-1|TRBV20-1|TRBD2|12|NA
TGCAGTGGGGGGGGGACCTACGATGAGCAGTTCTTC
CSGGGTYDEQFF
>TRBJ1-2|TRBV6-1|TRBD1|14|NA
TGTGCCAGCTCCGGGACAGGGGGAACGGGAGGCTACACCTTC
CASSGTGGTGGYTF
>TRBJ2-1|TRBV10-3|TRBD1|15|NA
TGTGCCATCAGTGAGCGGGACAGGGGGGAAAATGAGCAGTTCTTC
CAISERDRGENEQFF
>TRBJ1-2|TRBV20-1|TRBD1|19|few
TGCAGTGCTAGAGTTTACCCTGGACAGGGGGCGCAAAGTAGCTATGGCTACACCTTC
CSARVYPGQGAQSSYGYTF
>TRBJ2-2|TRBV7-2|TRBD2|16|few
TGTGCCAGCAGCGCAACTAAGCGGGAGTATCCCGGGGAGCTGTTTTTT
CASSATKREYPGELFF
>TRBJ2-2|TRBV25-1|TRBD1|14|NA
TGTGCCAGCAGACAGGGGGTAGACACCGGGGAGCTGTTTTTT
CASRQGVDTGELFF
>TRBJ1-5|TRBV6-1|NA|14|NA
TGTGCCAGCAGCTGGGGGGGGATCAATCAGCCCCAGCATTTT
CASSWGGINQPQHF
>TRBJ2-2|TRBV20-1|NA|17|NA
TGCAGTGCTAGAGATAGGGGGCTAGCGGCAAACACCGGGGAGCTGTTTTTT
CSARDRGLAANTGELFF
>TRBJ2-5|TRBV6-1|NA|15|NA
TGTGCCATATCAGCGAGTGGCCTGACTGAAGAGACCCAGTACTTC
CAISASGLTEETQYF
>TRBJ2-3|TRBV12-3/TRBV12-4|NA|12|NA
TGTGCCAGCAGTCCAGGGAGAGATACGCAGTATTTT
CASSPGRDTQYF
>TRBJ2-1|TRBV6-1|TRBD2|13|once
TGTGCCAGCAGGCCCCCCGGGGGGAATGAGCAGTTCTTC
CASRPPGGNEQFF
>TRBJ1-3|TRBV5-1|NA|14|NA
TGCGCCAGCAGCTTGGATGGCTCTGGAAACACCATATATTTT
CASSLDGSGNTIYF
>TRBJ1-2|TRBV7-3|NA|14|few
TGTGCCAGCAGCCCACAGGGTTCAAGTGGGGGCTACACCTTC
CASSPQGSSGGYTF
>TRBJ2-1|TRBV7-8|NA|16|NA
TGTGCCAGCAGCTTAAGAAGGACTGTGGCCCCAATCGAGCAGTTCTTC
CASSLRRTVAPIEQFF
>TRBJ2-7|TRBV20-1|TRBD2|14|NA
TGCAGTGCTAGATTAGCGGGACCCTTCTACGAGCAGTACTTC
CSARLAGPFYEQYF
>TRBJ2-7|TRBV7-9|NA|13|few
TGTGCCAGCAGCTCTCAACAGTTGTACGAGCAGTACTTC
CASSSQQLYEQYF
>TRBJ1-5|TRBV18|TRBD1|16|NA
TGTGCCAGCTCACGAGGGGTGGCAGGGGGCGTTCAGCCCCAGCATTTT
CASSRGVAGGVQPQHF
>TRBJ1-5|TRBV12-3/TRBV12-4|TRBD1|15|NA
TGTGCCAGCACCGATGACAGGGGGCTTACTCAGCCCCAGCATTTT
CASTDDRGLTQPQHF
>TRBJ2-2|TRBV19|NA|15|few
TGTGCCAGTAGGAGGACCAAATGGGACACCGGGGAGCTGTTTTTT
CASRRTKWDTGELFF
>TRBJ1-1|TRBV28|TRBD1|14|few
TGTGCCAGCCTAAGACAGGGTGGGTACACTGAAGCTTTCTTT
CASLRQGGYTEAFF
>TRBJ2-7|TRBV10-2|TRBD2|13|few
TGCGCCAGCAGTCGGGGGGTTGACTACGAGCAGTACTTC
CASSRGVDYEQYF